Below are 27 T cell receptor beta chains sequenced from a single sample in a study of Graves' ophthalmopathy and Graves' hyperthyroidism (dated by TCRdb to 2016 to 2019). TCRdb names Illumina HiSeq 2000 as the instrument used. TCR beta CDR3 regions were amplified from RNA transcripts for repertoire sequencing. The first round of RT-PCR was done with HTBI primers and the Qiagen OneStep RT-PCR kit, and was followed by a second round of multiplex PCR, then size selection and purification. The public reads were reanalyzed by TCRdb: fastp trimming at Q25, MiXCR alignment, in-frame beta chains only. Every CDR3 protein is listed once, alongside the most common genes and DNA of its rows. The sample data list 400,000 or so distinct CDR3 sequences, and just over 15% of these were observed just once. Approximately 7% of the sample is held by the ten biggest clonotypes. Sequences were obtained from peripheral blood. The receptors stem from a woman in her late teens or twenties with stable Graves' hyperthyroidism. Donor details come from another sample of the same person, matched by shared clones.

This clonotype was seen repeatedly, ten times or more. The chain is built from TRBV2 and TRBJ2-4; weak D call: TRBD1 (5 bases). The CDR3 is made up of 15 amino acids. V lost 1 base to trimming and J lost 2 bases, with 9 bases between them. The germline CDR1 and CDR2 sequences are SNHLY and FYNNEI. This CDR3 reads CASSEVRVTKNIQYF. The CDR3, as DNA: TGTGCCAGCAGTGAAGTCAGGGTTACCAAAAACATTCAGTACTTC.

The chain carries TRBV20-1 and TRBJ2-5; 7 nucleotides line up with TRBD2. After removal of 1 base from V and 7 bases from J, the junction contained 12 bases not matched to a gene. This CDR3 spans 15 amino acids. Germline V gene sequence: CDR1 DFQATT, CDR2 SNEGSKA (reference sequence). CDR3 in DNA: TGCAGTGCTAGAGGGGCCAGAACTAGCGTTGGGACCCAGTACTTC. Its protein is CSARGARTSVGTQYF.

The J gene is TRBJ1-5, the V gene TRBV20-1, with D tentatively TRBD1 (6 bases). In germline, CDR1 is DFQATT, CDR2 SNEGSKA (reference sequence). The CDR3 is 15 amino acids. Trimming shortened V by 5 bases and J by 8 bases, and 22 bases separated the two germline ends. This CDR3 reads CSAYNRAAAIKPQHF. The CDR3 DNA follows: TGCAGTGCTTATAACAGGGCCGCTGCAATCAAGCCCCAGCATTTT.

On this clonotype itself: One base away lies a much larger clone, so this may be a sequencing read error. The chain is built from TRBV6-1 and TRBJ1-1; D gene ambiguous. Germline CDR1 MNHNS, CDR2 SASEGT. This CDR3 is built from 13 residues. CDR3 loop: CASTYGRNTEACF. The CDR3 DNA follows: TGTGCCAGCACCTATGGCAGGAACACTGAAGCTTGCTTT.

Ten or more counts support this clonotype. CDR3 amino acids: CASSEGRNYGYTF. Written as DNA, the CDR3 is TGTGCCAGCAGCGAGGGACGGAACTATGGCTACACCTTC. V is TRBV6-1 and J is TRBJ1-2; tentatively, D is TRBD1 (5 bases). The length of the CDR3 is 13 residues. V shed 6 bases and J shed 2 bases, with 10 bases lying between them. Germline assignment: CDR1 MNHNS and CDR2 SASEGT.

This clonotype was seen only a few times. The chain carries TRBV11-2 and TRBJ2-2; 11 bases map to TRBD2. J gave up 2 bases and V 3 bases, and 5 bases lay outside the gene matches. The CDR3 sequence is 17 residues long. Per the germline V gene, CDR1 is SGHAT and CDR2 is FQNNGV. CDR3 bases: TGTGCCAGCAGCTTCCTAGCGGGGGGTATTAACACCGGGGAGCTGTTTTTT. This sequence encodes CASSFLAGGINTGELFF.

The V call is TRBV5-1, the J call TRBJ1-1; the D is unclear. CDR1 is SGHRS, CDR2 YFSETQ, per germline. The CDR3 spans 16 residues. Trimming removed 5 bases from V and 0 bases from J, with 17 bases in between. In DNA form, the CDR3 reads TGCGCCAGCAGTCTTACCCCGCGGGGAATGAACACTGAAGCTTTCTTT. Protein sequence: CASSLTPRGMNTEAFF.

This clonotype was observed a few times. The gene calls are TRBV7-9 and TRBJ1-1; D is uncertain. Trimming left V 1 base short and J 12 bases short, with 12 bases between. The germline V gene has CDR1 SEHNR and CDR2 FQNEAQ (reference sequence). CDR3 length: 12 amino acids. The CDR3 bases are TGTGCCAGCAGCTTAGGAGCCCGAAATTCTTTCTTT. It translates to CASSLGARNSFF.

In this sample, this clonotype turned up many times. The chain is built from TRBV20-1 and TRBJ1-1, with a possible D match to TRBD1 (5 bases). CDR1 is DFQATT, CDR2 SNEGSKA, per germline (reference sequence). Trimming took 0 bases from V and 11 from J, leaving 10 bases between them. The CDR3 contains 11 residues. DNA of the CDR3: TGCAGTGCTAGAGAGGGACTTCGGGCTTTCTTT. Translated, it gives CSAREGLRAFF.

This clonotype came up many times. The chain links TRBV11-2 to TRBJ1-2, with 8 bases identical to TRBD1. The CDR3 sequence is 17 residues long. The germline gives CDR1 SGHAT, CDR2 FQNNGV. J gave up 4 bases and V 5 bases, and 15 bases lay outside the gene matches. The CDR3 DNA sequence: TGTGCCAGCAGCCACTCGTCTCAGGGGGCGCAAGTCTATGGCTACACCTTC. It is translated as CASSHSSQGAQVYGYTF.

This clonotype was seen only a few times. This chain joins TRBV5-1 and TRBJ1-3; no clear D gene. This CDR3 has 17 amino acids. The germline V gene has CDR1 SGHRS and CDR2 YFSETQ. V was shortened by 0 bases and J by 0 bases, with 13 bases between the two germline ends. This CDR3 is CASSLADLGPSGNTIYF. CDR3 nucleotides: TGCGCCAGCAGCTTGGCCGACTTGGGCCCCTCTGGAAACACCATATATTTT.

The chain links TRBV20-1 to TRBJ2-2, with D possibly being TRBD2 (5 bases). Germline CDR1 DFQATT, CDR2 SNEGSKA (reference sequence). V dropped 1 base and J dropped 3 bases, with 12 bases sitting between them. The CDR3 covers 15 residues. As DNA, the CDR3 is TGCAGTGCTAGAGGAATTGGGCGGGACACCGGGGAGCTGTTTTTT. Protein: CSARGIGRDTGELFF.

This clonotype was detected ten times or more. It may be a read error: a sequence one base away is much more abundant. The CDR3 DNA follows: TGTGCCAGCAGTTACAGGGGTTACACCGGGGAGCTGCTTTTT. This gives the protein CASSYRGYTGELLF. The chain has TRBV12-3 or TRBV12-4 and TRBJ2-2, with 7 bases aligning to TRBD1. There are 14 residues in the CDR3.

This chain uses TRBV10-3 with TRBJ1-5, with D uncertain. Germline-derived CDR1 and CDR2 are ENHRY and SYGVKD. Trimming took off 9 bases at V and 7 bases at J, with 13 bases between the two ends. This CDR3 comprises 12 residues. The CDR3 region is CAIGLTSQPQHF. The CDR3 nucleotides are TGTGCCATTGGGTTAACCTCACAGCCCCAGCATTTT.

This clonotype has ten or more counts. The gene calls are TRBV15 and TRBJ2-4, with D perhaps assigned TRBD1 or TRBD2 (5 bases each). This CDR3 comprises 18 residues. Trimming pared 0 bases from V and 0 bases from J, leaving 15 bases between. Germline CDR1 is LNHNV and CDR2 is YYDKDF (reference sequence). The CDR3 DNA reads TGTGCCACCAGCAGAGAGGGGACGGCAGGACTAGCCAAAAACATTCAGTACTTC. Its translation: CATSREGTAGLAKNIQYF.

This clonotype was detected many times. The gene calls are TRBV25-1 and TRBJ2-2, with 10 nucleotides matching TRBD1. From germline, CDR1 is MGHDK and CDR2 SYGVNS. V lost 10 bases, J lost 6 bases, and 17 bases stayed unmatched. The CDR3 consists of 17 residues. CDR3 amino acids: CAIPTGTGVVVAGELFF. The CDR3 DNA sequence: TGTGCCATCCCTACCGGGACAGGGGTAGTGGTCGCCGGGGAGCTGTTTTTT.

This clonotype has a single count. The rearrangement links TRBV28 to TRBJ1-2, with D tentatively TRBD1 (6 bases). The CDR3 runs 14 residues. CDR1 and CDR2 (germline): MDHEN, SYDVKM. V was trimmed by 5 bases and J by 8 bases, leaving 18 bases between them. In nucleotides, the CDR3 is TGTGCCAGCAGTCCCGGGGGCTCCGAAAGGGGCTACACCTTC. Amino acids: CASSPGGSERGYTF.

This clonotype appeared many times. The chain recombines TRBV6-1 with TRBJ1-5, with D hard to call. The CDR3 covers 13 residues. Germline CDR1 MNHNS, CDR2 SASEGT. The ends were cut back, 3 bases at V and 7 bases at J, with 10 bases in the middle. The DNA of the CDR3 is TGTGCCAGCAGTGATGAGCAGACCCAGCCCCAGCATTTT. Protein sequence: CASSDEQTQPQHF.

This clonotype was seen at least ten times. J is TRBJ2-2 and V is TRBV28; TRBD1 matches at 7 bases. The germline V gene has CDR1 MDHEN and CDR2 SYDVKM. Trimming removed 7 bases from V and 4 bases from J; junction bases left unmatched: 21. This CDR3 spans 19 amino acids. CDR3 protein: CASKPRGLKGARTTGELFF. In DNA form, the CDR3 reads TGTGCCAGCAAACCCCGCGGGCTCAAGGGGGCGCGGACCACCGGGGAGCTGTTTTTT.

This clonotype was detected many times. The rearrangement joins TRBV29-1 to TRBJ2-7, with TRBD2 matching over 7 bases. The CDR3 totals 15 residues. Germline V gives CDR1 SQVTM, CDR2 ANQGSEA. J was trimmed by 1 base and V by 0 bases; bases with no gene match: 6. The CDR3 DNA follows: TGCAGCGTTGAAGATCTTGGGGGGGTGTCCTACGAGCAGTACTTC. Amino acid sequence: CSVEDLGGVSYEQYF.

This clonotype occurred a few times. The CDR3 sequence: CASSQDKGYQPQHF. CDR3 DNA sequence: TGTGCCAGCAGCCAAGATAAGGGTTATCAGCCCCAGCATTTT. The chain recombines TRBV3-1 with TRBJ1-5; no reliable D call. With 0 bases removed from V and 5 bases from J, the gap between germline ends came to 8 bases. This CDR3 region has 14 residues. Germline V gene sequence: CDR1 LGHDT, CDR2 YNNKEL (reference sequence).

The chain links TRBV5-1 to TRBJ2-7, with D tentatively TRBD1 (6 bases). The CDR3 length is 15 residues. V was cut by 0 bases and J by 6 bases, with 16 bases left in between. Germline values: CDR1 SGHRS, CDR2 YFSETQ. CDR3 DNA sequence: TGCGCCAGCAGCTTGGTCGGGACAACAGGAGGCGAGCAGTACTTC. As protein: CASSLVGTTGGEQYF.

The table lists this clonotype with many counts. V and J are TRBV6-4 and TRBJ2-2; 8 bases map to TRBD1. Germline CDR1 MRHNA, CDR2 SNTAGT. Trimming removed 0 bases from V and 10 bases from J; junction bases left unmatched: 7. This CDR3 is built from 15 residues. CDR3 nucleotides: TGTGCCAGCAGTGACTCAACAGGGGGTAGTGCGGAGCTGTTTTTT. This sequence encodes CASSDSTGGSAELFF.

This clonotype has at least ten counts. The J gene is TRBJ1-6, the V gene TRBV7-8; 9 nucleotides line up with TRBD1. This CDR3 has 18 amino acids. Germline CDR1 is SGHVS and CDR2 is FQNEAQ. The J segment lost 8 bases and the V segment lost 1 base, leaving 12 bases of the junction unmatched. For the CDR3, the DNA is TGTGCCAGCAGCTTAGTGGTGTGGGACAGGGACTACCATTCACCCCTCCACTTT. Translating it yields CASSLVVWDRDYHSPLHF.

There are many counts of this clonotype. The chain is built from TRBV12-3 or TRBV12-4 and TRBJ1-2, with D maybe TRBD1 (6 bases). V was clipped by 5 bases and J by 7 bases, with 23 bases between them. The CDR3 is 16 amino acids. This CDR3 is CASSLGARGGAGGYTF. The CDR3 DNA sequence: TGTGCCAGCAGTCTGGGGGCAAGGGGGGGCGCGGGTGGCTACACCTTC.

This clonotype came up many times. The V gene is TRBV12-3 or TRBV12-4, the J gene TRBJ1-1; maybe TRBD1 (6 bases). Trimming removed 3 bases from V and 4 bases from J, with 9 bases in between. CDR3 length: 13 amino acids. In nucleotides, the CDR3 is TGTGCCAGCAGTTTCGAGGGGGGCACTGAAGCTTTCTTT. As protein: CASSFEGGTEAFF.

The V call is TRBV2, the J call TRBJ2-7; weak D call: TRBD1 (5 bases). The germline CDR1 and CDR2 sequences are SNHLY and FYNNEI. The CDR3 contains 14 residues. V shed 7 bases and J shed 1 base, with 14 bases lying between them. The CDR3 loop is CASNLGQGSYEQYF. In DNA, the CDR3 is TGTGCCAGCAATCTGGGGCAGGGATCCTACGAGCAGTACTTC.